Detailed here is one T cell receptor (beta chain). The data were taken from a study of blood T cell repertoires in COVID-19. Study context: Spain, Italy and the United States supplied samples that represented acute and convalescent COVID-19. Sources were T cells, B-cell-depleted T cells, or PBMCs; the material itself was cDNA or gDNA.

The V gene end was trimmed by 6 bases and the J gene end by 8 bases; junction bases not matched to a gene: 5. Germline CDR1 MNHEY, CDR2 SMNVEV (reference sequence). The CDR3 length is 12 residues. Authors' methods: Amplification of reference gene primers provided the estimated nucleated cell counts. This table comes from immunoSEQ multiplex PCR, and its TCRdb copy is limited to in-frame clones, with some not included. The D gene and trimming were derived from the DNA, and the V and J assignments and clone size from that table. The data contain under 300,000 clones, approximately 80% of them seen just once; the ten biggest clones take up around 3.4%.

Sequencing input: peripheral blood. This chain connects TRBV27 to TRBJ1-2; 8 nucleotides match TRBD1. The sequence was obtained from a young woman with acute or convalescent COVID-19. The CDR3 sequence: CASRDRVAGYTF. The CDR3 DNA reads TGTGCCAGCAGGGACAGGGTGGCCGGCTACACCTTC.